A single sample is the source of the 3 T cell receptor beta chains below, sequenced in a study of sequential checkpoint blockade in melanoma. Treatment given: randomized to nivolumab then ipilimumab (arm A) or the reverse (arm B). The repertoire was sequenced with immunoSEQ multiplex PCR; TCRdb's copy has only in-frame clones and lacks some. The data hold about 38,000 clones, with about 88% observed a single time. The specimen comprised CD8+ T cells sorted from blood (inferred from file names), sampled from a patient given nivolumab and ipilimumab in sequence. Every receptor here comes from a human donor with melanoma.

The chain links TRBV6-5 to TRBJ1-5; no reliable D call. Germline V CDR1 and CDR2: MNHEY, SVGAGI. The CDR3 consists of 13 residues. Trimming left V 2 bases short and J 3 bases short, with 5 bases between. Here the CDR3 DNA reads TGTGCCAGCAGTTACAGCGACAATCAGCCCCAGCATTTT. Encoded protein: CASSYSDNQPQHF.

The rearrangement links TRBV5-4 to TRBJ2-7; TRBD1 agrees at 12 bases. Germline loops: CDR1 SGHNT, CDR2 YYREEE (reference sequence). J was trimmed by 7 bases and V by 4 bases; bases with no gene match: 6. The CDR3 runs 14 residues. CDR3 amino acids: CASSKGQGAREQYV. DNA of the CDR3: TGTGCCAGCAGCAAGGGACAGGGGGCGCGGGAGCAGTACGTC.

The chain uses TRBV27 and TRBJ2-1, with D hard to call. Germline CDR1 reads MNHEY; CDR2 reads SMNVEV (reference sequence). The CDR3 has 14 residues. Trimming stripped 2 bases from V and 0 bases from J, with 5 bases between. CDR3 nucleotides: TGTGCCAGCAGTTTAGCGGACTCCTACAATGAGCAGTTCTTC. Translated, it gives CASSLADSYNEQFF.